The TCR beta chain described here comes from a study of OX40 agonist ivuxolimab in advanced cancers. Germline V gene lookup returns CDR1 GTSNPN and CDR2 SVGIG (reference sequence). The CDR3 consists of 15 residues. Germline trimming cut 0 bases from V and 2 bases from J; bases unmatched to any gene: 3. Assay used: immunoSEQ multiplex PCR; TCRdb lists only in-frame clones, some missing. The table lists tens of thousands of clones, roughly 89% of them singletons. Here the sequenced sample was CD4+ or CD8+ T cells sorted from blood, taken in a trial of the OX40 agonist ivuxolimab. The J gene is TRBJ2-1, the V gene TRBV30, with 8 bases that match TRBD2. The sequence was collected from an adult with an advanced solid tumor such as melanoma, head and neck, liver or kidney cancer. The CDR3 loop reads CAWSVPGGPYNEQFF. CDR3 nucleotides: TGTGCCTGGAGTGTACCGGGGGGGCCCTACAATGAGCAGTTCTTC.